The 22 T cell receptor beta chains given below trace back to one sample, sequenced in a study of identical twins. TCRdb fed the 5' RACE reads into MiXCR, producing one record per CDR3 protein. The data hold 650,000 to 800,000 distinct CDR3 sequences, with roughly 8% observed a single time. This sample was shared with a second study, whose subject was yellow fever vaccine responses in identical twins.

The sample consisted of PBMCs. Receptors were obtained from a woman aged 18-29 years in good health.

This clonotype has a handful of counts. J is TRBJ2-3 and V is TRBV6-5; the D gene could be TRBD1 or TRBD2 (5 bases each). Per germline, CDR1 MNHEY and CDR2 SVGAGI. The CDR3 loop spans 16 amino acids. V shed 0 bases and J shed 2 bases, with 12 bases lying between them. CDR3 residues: CASSYSGTRVTDTQYF. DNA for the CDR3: TGTGCCAGCAGTTACTCGGGGACGAGAGTCACAGATACGCAGTATTTT.

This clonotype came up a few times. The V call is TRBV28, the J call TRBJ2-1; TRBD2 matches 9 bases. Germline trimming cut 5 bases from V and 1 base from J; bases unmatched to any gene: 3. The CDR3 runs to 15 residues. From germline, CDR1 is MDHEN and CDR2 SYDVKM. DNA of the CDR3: TGTGCCAGCAGTGGCGGGAGGGTTTCCTACAATGAGCAGTTCTTC. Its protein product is CASSGGRVSYNEQFF.

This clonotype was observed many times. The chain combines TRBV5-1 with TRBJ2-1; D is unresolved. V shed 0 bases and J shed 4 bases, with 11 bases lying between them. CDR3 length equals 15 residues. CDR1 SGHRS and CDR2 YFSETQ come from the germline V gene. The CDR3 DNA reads TGCGCCAGCAGCTTGGGTGGGCCTCTATACAATGAGCAGTTCTTC. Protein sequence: CASSLGGPLYNEQFF.

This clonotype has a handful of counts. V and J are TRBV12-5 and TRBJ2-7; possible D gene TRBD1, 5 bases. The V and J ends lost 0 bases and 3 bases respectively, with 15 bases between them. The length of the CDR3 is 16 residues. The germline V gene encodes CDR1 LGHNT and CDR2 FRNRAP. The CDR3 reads CASGLVGNRQNYEQYF. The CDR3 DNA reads TGTGCTAGTGGTTTGGTAGGTAACAGGCAAAACTACGAGCAGTACTTC.

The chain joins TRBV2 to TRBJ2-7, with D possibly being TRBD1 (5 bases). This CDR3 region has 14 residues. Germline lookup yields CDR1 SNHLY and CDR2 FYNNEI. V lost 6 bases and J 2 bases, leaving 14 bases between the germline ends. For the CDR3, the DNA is TGTGCCAGCAGGTCCCGGCAGGGCCCCTACGAGCAGTACTTC. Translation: CASRSRQGPYEQYF.

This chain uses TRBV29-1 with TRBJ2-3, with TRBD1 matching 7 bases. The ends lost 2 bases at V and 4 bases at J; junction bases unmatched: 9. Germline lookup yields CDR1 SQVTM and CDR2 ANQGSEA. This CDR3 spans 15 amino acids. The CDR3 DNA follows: TGCAGCGTTGAACGGCAGGGGGTTGATGCAGATACGCAGTATTTT. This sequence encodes CSVERQGVDADTQYF.

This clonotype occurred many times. The DNA of the CDR3 is TGTGCCAGCACTATGATCAGCAGGGGGCGACGAGAAAAACTGTTTTTT. This codes for CASTMISRGRREKLFF. V usage is TRBV27 and J usage is TRBJ1-4; 8 positions agree with TRBD1. The V gene end was trimmed by 7 bases and the J gene end by 8 bases; junction bases not matched to a gene: 15. This CDR3 is built from 16 residues. Germline values: CDR1 MNHEY, CDR2 SMNVEV (reference sequence).

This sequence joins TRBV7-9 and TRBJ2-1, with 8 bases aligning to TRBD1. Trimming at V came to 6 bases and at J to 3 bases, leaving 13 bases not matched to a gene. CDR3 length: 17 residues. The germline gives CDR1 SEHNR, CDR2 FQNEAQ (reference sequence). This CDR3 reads CASRHELGQGHYNEQFF. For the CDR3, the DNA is TGTGCCAGCAGACATGAACTCGGACAGGGACACTACAATGAGCAGTTCTTC.

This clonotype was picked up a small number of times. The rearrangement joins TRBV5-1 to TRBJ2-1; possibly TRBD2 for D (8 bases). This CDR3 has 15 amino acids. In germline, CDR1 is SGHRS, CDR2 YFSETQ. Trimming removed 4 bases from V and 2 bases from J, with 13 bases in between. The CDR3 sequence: CASSRQGLAYNEQFF. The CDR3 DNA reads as TGCGCCAGCAGCCGACAGGGACTAGCCTACAATGAGCAGTTCTTC.

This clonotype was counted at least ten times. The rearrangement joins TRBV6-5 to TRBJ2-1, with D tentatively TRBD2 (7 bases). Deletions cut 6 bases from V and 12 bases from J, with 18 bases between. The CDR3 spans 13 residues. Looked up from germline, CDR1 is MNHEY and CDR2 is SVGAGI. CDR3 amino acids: CASRQGGEDGQFF. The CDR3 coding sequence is TGTGCCAGCAGGCAAGGGGGGGAGGATGGGCAGTTCTTC.

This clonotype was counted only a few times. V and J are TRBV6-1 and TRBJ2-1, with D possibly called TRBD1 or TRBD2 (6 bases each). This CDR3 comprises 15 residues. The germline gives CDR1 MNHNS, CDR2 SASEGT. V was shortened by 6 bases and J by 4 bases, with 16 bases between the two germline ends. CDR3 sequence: CASRISRGTYNEQFF. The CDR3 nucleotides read TGTGCCAGCAGAATCTCTAGGGGGACTTACAATGAGCAGTTCTTC.

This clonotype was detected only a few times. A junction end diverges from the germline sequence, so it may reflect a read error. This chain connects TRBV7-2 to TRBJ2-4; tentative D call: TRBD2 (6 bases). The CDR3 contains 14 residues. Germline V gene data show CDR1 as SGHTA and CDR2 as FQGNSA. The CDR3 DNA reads TGTGCCAGCAGCTTAGCGCGCCGGGGGAGGTCTCTAGACTTC. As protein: CASSLARRGRSLDF.

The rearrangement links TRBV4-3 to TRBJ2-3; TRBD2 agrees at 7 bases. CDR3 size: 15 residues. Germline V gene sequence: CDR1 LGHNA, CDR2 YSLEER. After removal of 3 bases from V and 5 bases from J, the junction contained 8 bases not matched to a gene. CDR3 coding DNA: TGCGCCAGCAGCCATTGGCGGGAGACGGGAGATACGCAGTATTTT. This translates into CASSHWRETGDTQYF.

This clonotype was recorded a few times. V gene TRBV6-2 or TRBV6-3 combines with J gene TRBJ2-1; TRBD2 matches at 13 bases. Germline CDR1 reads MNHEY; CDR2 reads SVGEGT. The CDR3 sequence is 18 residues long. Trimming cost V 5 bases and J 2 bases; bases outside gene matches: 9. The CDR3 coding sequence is TGTGCCAGCAGTCCCCGGGGACTAGCGGGGCCCACCTACAATGAGCAGTTCTTC. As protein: CASSPRGLAGPTYNEQFF.

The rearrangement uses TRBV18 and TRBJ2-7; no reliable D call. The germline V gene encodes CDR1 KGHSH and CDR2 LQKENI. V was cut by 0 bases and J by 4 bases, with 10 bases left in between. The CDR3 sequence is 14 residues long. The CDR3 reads CASSPPGYGYEQYF. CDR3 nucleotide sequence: TGTGCCAGCTCACCACCGGGTTACGGTTACGAGCAGTACTTC.

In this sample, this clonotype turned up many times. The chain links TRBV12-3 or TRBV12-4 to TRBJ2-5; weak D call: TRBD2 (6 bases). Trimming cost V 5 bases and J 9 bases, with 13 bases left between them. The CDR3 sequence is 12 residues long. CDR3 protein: CASSAGSGPQYF. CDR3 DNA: TGTGCCAGCAGTGCGGGGTCGGGGCCCCAGTACTTC.

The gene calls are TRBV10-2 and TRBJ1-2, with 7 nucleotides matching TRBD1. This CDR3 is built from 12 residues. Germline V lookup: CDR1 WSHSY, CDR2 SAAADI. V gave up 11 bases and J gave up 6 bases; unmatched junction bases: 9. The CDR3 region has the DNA TGCGCCGCGACCGGGACAGTTGATGGCTACACCTTC. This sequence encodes CAATGTVDGYTF.

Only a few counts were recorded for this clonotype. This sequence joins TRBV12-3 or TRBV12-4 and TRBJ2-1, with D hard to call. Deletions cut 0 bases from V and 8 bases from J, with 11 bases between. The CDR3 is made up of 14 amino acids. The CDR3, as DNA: TGTGCCAGCAGTTTAGCTGTGGGTGGGGATGAGCAGTTCTTC. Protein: CASSLAVGGDEQFF.

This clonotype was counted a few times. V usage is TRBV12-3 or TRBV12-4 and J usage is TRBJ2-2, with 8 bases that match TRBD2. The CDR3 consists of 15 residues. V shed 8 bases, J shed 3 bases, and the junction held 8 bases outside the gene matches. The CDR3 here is CASSMTSDYTGELFF. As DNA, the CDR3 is TGTGCCAGCTCGATGACTAGCGACTACACCGGGGAGCTGTTTTTT.

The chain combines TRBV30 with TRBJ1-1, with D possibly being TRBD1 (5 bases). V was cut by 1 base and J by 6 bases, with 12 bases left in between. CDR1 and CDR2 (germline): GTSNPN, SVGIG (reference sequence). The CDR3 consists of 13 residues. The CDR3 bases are TGTGCCTGGAGTGGGGGCCTTCGTTCTGAAGCTTTCTTT. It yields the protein CAWSGGLRSEAFF.

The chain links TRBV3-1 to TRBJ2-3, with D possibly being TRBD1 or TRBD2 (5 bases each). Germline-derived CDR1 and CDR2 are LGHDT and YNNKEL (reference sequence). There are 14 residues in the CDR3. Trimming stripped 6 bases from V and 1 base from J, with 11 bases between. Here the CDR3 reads CASSPGTRTDTQYF. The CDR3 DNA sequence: TGTGCCAGCAGTCCCGGGACCCGCACAGATACGCAGTATTTT.

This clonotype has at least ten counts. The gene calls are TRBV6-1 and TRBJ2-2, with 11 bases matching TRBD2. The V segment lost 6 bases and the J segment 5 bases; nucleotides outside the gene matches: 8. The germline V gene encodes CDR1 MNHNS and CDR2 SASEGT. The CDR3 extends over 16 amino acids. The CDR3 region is CASRDTSGSGTGELFF. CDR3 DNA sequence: TGTGCCAGCAGAGATACTAGCGGGAGTGGGACCGGGGAGCTGTTTTTT.